This T cell receptor (beta chain) was recovered during a study of T cells after yellow fever vaccination (dated by TCRdb to about 2019). For the study in its entirety: The SMART-Seq v4 Ultra Low Input RNA kit was used to prepare libraries from fractions with low cell numbers. Two healthy male donors made up the cohort, one aged 18 to 29 years and the other aged 30 to 40 years. To follow T-cell clones before and after both primary and booster YFV17D yellow fever vaccination, bulk TCR alpha and beta repertoires underwent longitudinal sequencing. Blood samples were taken at several timepoints before and after primary and secondary immunization, and bulk PBMC replicates and cell subsets were isolated. What the authors observed across the whole study: The secondary T-cell response was found to be weaker but faster than the primary response, with a peak reached on day 5 rather than on day 15. A small share of clonotypes was detected in both CD4 and CD8 compartments, with the overlap likely arising from convergent recombination. Because the study included only a couple of donors, the extent to which the findings can be generalized is limited. After the booster, most of the clones that had expanded following primary vaccination were detected again (about 95% of CD4 and 80% to 90% of CD8), which suggests that memory was broadly maintained. FACS-sorted repertoires could contain abundant contaminating clonotypes from the bulk population, so computational filtering was required.

This clonotype was recorded at least ten times. The antigen it binds to is not known. Base quality data are lacking; no much larger clone is found one base away. CDR1 and CDR2 are drawn from the germline V gene: MGHDK, SYGVNS. The CDR3 runs 14 residues from the cysteine to the phenylalanine. Solely the CDR3 DNA is kept, with 42 bases framed from the first base. Trimming at the junction amounts to 4 bases on V and 7 bases on J, and the germline ends lie 11 bases apart. The instrument given in TCRdb is Illumina NovaSeq 6000. TCR cDNA was made using 5'RACE template switching, a step that added a universal primer site and unique molecular identifiers. Priming for cDNA synthesis came from both the TCR alpha and TCR beta constant segments. Two PCR steps were used to amplify libraries, with sample barcodes and sequencing adapters being added in the second step. Libraries were sequenced on Illumina HiSeq 2500 (2x100 bp) or NovaSeq (2x150 bp). In the original analysis: Demultiplexing of reads and collapsing into UMI consensus sequences were performed with MIGEC, and V(D)J alignment was carried out with MiXCR. Clonotypes responding to the vaccine were identified with edgeR on replicate PBMC samples, with the criteria of FDR below 0.01 and a log2 fold change above 5 up to day 15. CD4 or CD8 identity was assigned to each bulk clonotype according to whether the clonotype was present at higher abundance in the sequenced CD4 repertoire or the sequenced CD8 repertoire. Through fastp at Q25 and MiXCR, TCRdb rebuilt clones from the public reads, retaining in-frame beta chains. CDR3 protein sequences are deduplicated, and each keeps its most common genes and DNA. TCRdb, not the original authors, processed these V and J calls. Within this sample are hundreds of thousands of distinct CDR3 sequences, with approximately 3.8% of them counted one time only. Clones ranked in the top ten supply roughly a quarter of the sample.

The sample's treatment or condition, from its label and the paper: live attenuated yellow fever vaccine strain. At every blood-draw timepoint, two biological replicates of bulk PBMCs were collected. A standard Ficoll-Paque protocol was used to isolate PBMCs from peripheral blood. RNA was extracted with TriZol from bulk PBMCs, CD4 and CD8 fractions, and dextramer-positive and dextramer-negative fractions. Recombination joined TRBV25-1 with TRBJ1-6; a weak D assignment points to TRBD1 (6 bases agree). The sample was PBMCs, taken on the day of the yellow fever booster vaccination. This TCR derives from a man between 18 and 35 years old who received the YFV17D yellow fever vaccine. The CDR3 has the sequence CASSGRTGNSPLHF. The sequenced DNA: TGTGCCAGCAGTGGCCGTACAGGGAATTCACCCCTCCACTTT.